The rows below give T cell receptor beta chains drawn from one sample of a study of cytomegalovirus exposure and HLA in healthy donors. The table came from immunoSEQ multiplex PCR; TCRdb's copy has only in-frame clones and leaves some out. Of 250,000 to 300,000 clones listed, nearly 90% are singletons. The sequencing input was PBMCs. Receptors were obtained from a woman under 30 in good health and CMV-seronegative. CDR3s include the opening cysteine and the closing phenylalanine or tryptophan. The D gene is left open where the match is weak. Some rows have no size entry. The others give once, few or many, or a class for an expanded clone.

size,J,D,V,DNA,CDR3
NA,TRBJ1-1,NA,TRBV28,TGTGCCAGCAGTGTGCCCCGGGACATCTTGGGAGAAGCTTTCTTT,CASSVPRDILGEAFF
NA,TRBJ2-3,TRBD1,TRBV6-1,TGTGCCAGTAGACAGGGGATCCCAGATACGCAGTATTTT,CASRQGIPDTQYF
NA,TRBJ2-1,TRBD1,TRBV5-1,TGCGCCAGCAGCTTGGCGGGACAGGGGGCGAATGAGCAGTTCTTC,CASSLAGQGANEQFF
NA,TRBJ2-1,TRBD2,TRBV29-1,TGCAGCGCCCTCGGGGATAGCGGGAGAGCTGAGCAGTTCTTC,CSALGDSGRAEQFF
NA,TRBJ1-4,TRBD1,TRBV10-3,TGTGCCATCAGTGAGGGGACAGGGGGTGAAAAACTGTTTTTT,CAISEGTGGEKLFF
NA,TRBJ2-5,TRBD1,TRBV4-1,TGCGCCAGCAGCCAAGGGTCTGGGACAGGGTTGGTATCCCAAGAGACCCAGTACTTC,CASSQGSGTGLVSQETQYF
NA,TRBJ1-1,TRBD1,TRBV25-1,TGTGCCAGCAGTAGACCGGGACAGGGGAACACTGAAGCTTTCTTT,CASSRPGQGNTEAFF
NA,TRBJ1-2,NA,TRBV5-1,TGCGCCAGCAGCTTGGGGCAGGGAGGGGATGGCTACACCTTC,CASSLGQGGDGYTF
few,TRBJ1-2,NA,TRBV2,TGTGCCAGCAGTGATCGGCAGGCCCCTACCAGGACCTTC,CASSDRQAPTRTF
NA,TRBJ1-5,NA,TRBV19,TGTGCCAGTAGTCGGGTCCCTAGCAATCAGCCCCAGCATTTT,CASSRVPSNQPQHF
NA,TRBJ2-1,NA,TRBV7-2,TGTGCCAGCAGCTTAGGGCTTATCGACAATGAGCAGTTCTTC,CASSLGLIDNEQFF
NA,TRBJ1-5,TRBD1,TRBV2,TGTGCCAGCAGTAATAATCCGGGACAGGGAAACACAAAGCAGCCCCAGCATTTT,CASSNNPGQGNTKQPQHF
NA,TRBJ1-2,NA,TRBV18,TGTGCCAGCTCACCCGAAGCACCGACAACCTATGGCTACACCTTC,CASSPEAPTTYGYTF
NA,TRBJ2-7,NA,TRBV6-1,TGTGCCAGCAGTGAACCGGGGGGCCCCAACTACGAGCAGTACTTC,CASSEPGGPNYEQYF
NA,TRBJ2-3,TRBD2,TRBV11-3,TGTGCCAGCAGCACAGGACTAGCGGGGCCAGATACGCAGTATTTT,CASSTGLAGPDTQYF
NA,TRBJ1-2,NA,TRBV28,TGTGCCAGCAGTTTATTGCAGGGGCCAATGTATGGCTACACCTTC,CASSLLQGPMYGYTF
few,TRBJ2-1,NA,TRBV11-3,TGTGCCAGCAGCAAAGCGGGCGGGGAAGCCGGGGATGAGCAGTTCTTC,CASSKAGGEAGDEQFF
NA,TRBJ2-5,TRBD2,TRBV4-1,TGCGCCAGCAGCCAAGAGTCTAGCGGGGGGGTTGAAGAGACCCAGTACTTC,CASSQESSGGVEETQYF
once,TRBJ1-2,TRBD1,TRBV7-9,TGTGCCAGCAGCTACTATAGGGGACAGGGGGCATCGTTTGGCTACACCTTC,CASSYYRGQGASFGYTF
NA,TRBJ2-1,NA,TRBV5-1,TGCGCCAGCAGACCCTATAACGGAGCTCCCTACAATGAGCAGTTCTTC,CASRPYNGAPYNEQFF
NA,TRBJ2-7,NA,TRBV7-2,TGTGCCAGCAGCTTAGGCGTTGCTCGTTACGAGCAGTACTTC,CASSLGVARYEQYF
NA,TRBJ2-7,NA,TRBV2,TGTGCCAGCAGTGAAGCTTGGGCCTTGTACTTC,CASSEAWALYF
NA,TRBJ1-5,NA,TRBV29-1,TGCAGCGTTGACAGGGATCAAACCGAGTCGACCCCAAACCGATGGGTTAGCAATCAGCCCCAGCATTTT,CSVDRDQTESTPNRWVSNQPQHF
NA,TRBJ1-2,NA,TRBV14,TGTGCCAGCAGCCAAGATCTGTGGGCAGGGGACCTTTATGGCTACACCTTC,CASSQDLWAGDLYGYTF
NA,TRBJ2-1,TRBD2,TRBV19,TGTGCCAGTAGTATGACCAGCGGGGGATCCTACAATGAGCAGTTCTTC,CASSMTSGGSYNEQFF
once,TRBJ1-4,TRBD1,TRBV4-3,TGCGCCAGCAGCCACCGAAAAGGGACAGCCTTAGGGAAACTGTTTTTT,CASSHRKGTALGKLFF
few,TRBJ1-2,NA,TRBV18,TGTGCCAGCTCACCAAAAACAGACGTCAACTATGGCTACACCTTC,CASSPKTDVNYGYTF
NA,TRBJ2-2,TRBD2,TRBV5-1,TGCGCCAGCAGCTTGACGGGACTAGCGATTACCGGGGAGCTGTTTTTT,CASSLTGLAITGELFF
once,TRBJ1-3,NA,TRBV9,TGTGCCAGCAGCCCTTGGAGCAAACTGGGAAACACCATATATTTT,CASSPWSKLGNTIYF
NA,TRBJ1-1,NA,TRBV5-1,TGCGCCAGCAGCGGCGGGGAGAACACTGAAGCTTTCTTT,CASSGGENTEAFF
NA,TRBJ1-6,NA,TRBV7-8,TGTGCCAGCAGCTTAGTCAGGGGCCCCAAGAATTCACCCCTCCACTTT,CASSLVRGPKNSPLHF
NA,TRBJ2-2,TRBD2,TRBV7-8,TGTGCCAGCAGCCTTACTAGACTAGCCCTCTGGCGGAACACCGGGGAGCTGTTTTTT,CASSLTRLALWRNTGELFF
NA,TRBJ1-1,TRBD1,TRBV4-3,TGCGCCAGCAGCCAAGTACTACAGGGGTTTATGAACACTGAAGCTTTCTTT,CASSQVLQGFMNTEAFF
NA,TRBJ1-2,NA,TRBV5-1,TGCGCCAGCAGCTCCGACCCGGGGGATTACTATGGCTACACCTTC,CASSSDPGDYYGYTF
NA,TRBJ2-1,NA,TRBV6-4,TGTGCCAGCAGTGACTCGGAGGCAACGGGAAATGAGCAGTTCTTC,CASSDSEATGNEQFF
NA,TRBJ1-4,TRBD1,TRBV7-9,TGTGCCAGCAGCTCCTGGACAGGGAGGCAAAAACTGTTTTTT,CASSSWTGRQKLFF